These T cell receptor beta chains were read from a single sample in a study of blood T cell repertoires in COVID-19. Sequenced by immunoSEQ multiplex PCR; TCRdb stores in-frame clones only, minus some. The sample holds around 77,000 clones; roughly 85% are singletons and the top ten take 5.1%. Sequenced sample: peripheral blood. These receptors were taken from a man at least 80 years old with acute or convalescent COVID-19. Each CDR3 is given without its conserved first and last residue. Fields, in order: clone size, J gene, V gene, CDR3 protein. Size tells how often a clone was seen (once, few, many) or the class of an expanded clone, and some rows leave it out.

>once|TRBJ1-4|TRBV24-1
ATSETGSGEKLF
>.|TRBJ1-6|TRBV5-6
ASSLEQGTGSPLH
>.|TRBJ2-5|TRBV28
ASSFSPRDPTEYQETQY
>.|TRBJ2-7|TRBV3-1/TRBV3-2
ASSHQPQAYEQY
>.|TRBJ2-7|TRBV4-2
ASSQPTDFREQY
>.|TRBJ2-7|TRBV9
ASSVATGANYEQY
>.|TRBJ2-7|TRBV7-2
ASSILAGVIYEQY
>once|TRBJ2-3|TRBV4-2
ASSRDRAADTQY
>.|TRBJ1-2|TRBV6-2/TRBV6-3
ASSWTGSDYGYT
>.|TRBJ1-2|TRBV7-2
ASSWTGESYGYT
>.|TRBJ2-2|TRBV6-6
ASSRTGPTNTGELF
>few|TRBJ1-5|TRBV5-4
ASSLTGFGSNQPQH
>.|TRBJ2-7|TRBV5-1
ASSFSAEANYEQY
>few|TRBJ2-1|TRBV6-2/TRBV6-3
ASSYSSGRAFIIHNEQF
>.|TRBJ1-1|TRBV18
ASSPSAGNTEAF
>.|TRBJ2-7|TRBV29-1
SVDVAGGPTYEQY
>.|TRBJ2-2|TRBV11-3
ASSWTVSSGELF
>.|TRBJ2-1|TRBV19
ASSIGTSGGYNEQF
>.|TRBJ2-3|TRBV2
ASSGGADTQY
>.|TRBJ2-5|TRBV11-2
ASSFQRQGRETQY
>.|TRBJ2-3|TRBV5-1
ASSFTTGGYGTDTQY
>few|TRBJ1-5|TRBV4-2
ASSRGDSGNQPQH
>few|TRBJ2-7|TRBV11-2
ASSSTGGTYEQY
>.|TRBJ2-2|TRBV4-3
ASSQDTGANTGELF
>once|TRBJ2-1|TRBV27
ASGRLAGGGINEQF
>.|TRBJ1-2|TRBV6-5
ASALGGNYGYT
>.|TRBJ2-7|TRBV18
ASSLLMGGQMTYEQY
>.|TRBJ1-2|TRBV24-1
ATSDWGESYGYT
>.|TRBJ2-5|TRBV7-2
ASSLGDQETQY
>.|TRBJ2-7|TRBV5-1
ASSLVDKGYEQY
>once|TRBJ2-7|TRBV9
ASSAGQLSSYEQY
>.|TRBJ1-4|TRBV10-3
AISDPGQGNEKLF
>.|TRBJ2-7|TRBV11-2
ASSLGRGYEQY
>.|TRBJ1-6|TRBV6-5
ASSYWASSYNSPLH
>.|TRBJ1-6|TRBV5-1
ASSLPPGQGSNSPLH
>.|TRBJ2-7|TRBV6-5
ASSSQWTGPYEQY
>.|TRBJ2-3|TRBV4-3
ASSGGGEADTQY
>.|TRBJ1-4|TRBV5-6
ASSLQGGDEKLF
>few|TRBJ1-1|TRBV4-1
ASSQDRNRGSGDTEAF
>.|TRBJ2-4|TRBV21-1
ASSKWEVKNIQY
>few|TRBJ1-5|TRBV6-5
ASSYSPAVQPQH
>.|TRBJ2-5|TRBV7-2
ASSLAFEAQETQY
>few|TRBJ1-5|TRBV19
ASSNPRDRGYQPQH
>.|TRBJ2-7|TRBV7-2
ASSLGERGIYEQY
>once|TRBJ1-6|TRBV29-1
SVKSTDNNSPLH
>.|TRBJ2-7|TRBV5-6
ASSLRQGAGEQY
>.|TRBJ1-1|TRBV7-9
ASSPRQGVRNGTEAF
>.|TRBJ1-1|TRBV7-9
ASSPGTGGRNTEAF
>.|TRBJ2-7|TRBV4-2
ASSQVGSSGYEQY
>.|TRBJ2-1|TRBV6-2/TRBV6-3
ASSYSTVGGAENEQF
>few|TRBJ2-7|TRBV19
ASSTGQSLGEQY
>.|TRBJ2-2|TRBV4-1
ASSQDGVRAGELF
>.|TRBJ2-7|TRBV7-2
ASSLRLTSGGPYEQY
>.|TRBJ2-3|TRBV11-3
ASSSTKDTQY
>.|TRBJ2-1|TRBV20-1
SASPSYNEQF